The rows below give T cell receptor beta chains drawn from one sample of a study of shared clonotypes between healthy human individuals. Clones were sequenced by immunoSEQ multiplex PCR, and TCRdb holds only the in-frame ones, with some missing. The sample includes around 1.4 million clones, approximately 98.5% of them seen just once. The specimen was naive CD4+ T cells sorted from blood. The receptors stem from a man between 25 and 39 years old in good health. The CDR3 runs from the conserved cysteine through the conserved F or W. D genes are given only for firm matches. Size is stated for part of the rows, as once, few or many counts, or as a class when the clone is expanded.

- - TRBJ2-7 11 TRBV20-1 TGCAGTGCCGCACCTCTCTACGAGCAGTACTTC CSAAPLYEQYF
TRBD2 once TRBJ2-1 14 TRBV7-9 TGTGCCAGCAGCCAGGGCGGGAGCCTCAATGAGCAGTTCTTC CASSQGGSLNEQFF
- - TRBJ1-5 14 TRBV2 TGTGCCAGCAGGGAACGAGCGGGGAATCAGCCCCAGCATTTT CASRERAGNQPQHF
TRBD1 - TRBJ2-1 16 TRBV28 TGTGCCAGCAGTTTATCGGGACAGGGACGGGGGAATGAGCAGTTCTTC CASSLSGQGRGNEQFF
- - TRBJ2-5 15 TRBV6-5 TGTGCCAGCATGTTGACATCGCCCTTTGGGGAGACCCAGTACTTC CASMLTSPFGETQYF
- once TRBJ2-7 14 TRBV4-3 TGCGCCAGCAGCCAAGATCGTAGGGACTACGAGCAGTACTTC CASSQDRRDYEQYF
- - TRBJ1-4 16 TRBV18 TGTGCCAGCTCACCACCGGCACTGCGTGGTAATGAAAAACTGTTTTTT CASSPPALRGNEKLFF
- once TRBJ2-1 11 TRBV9 TGTGCCAGCAGCTCCAGGGACGTCCAGTTCTTC CASSSRDVQFF
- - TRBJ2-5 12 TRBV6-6 TGTGCCAGCAGATTAGCGGAAGAGACCCAGTACTTC CASRLAEETQYF
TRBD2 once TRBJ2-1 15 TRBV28 TGTGCCAGCAGTCCGAGCGGGAGGGGATACAATGAGCAGTTCTTC CASSPSGRGYNEQFF
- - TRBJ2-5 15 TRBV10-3 TGTGCCATCACACAAACCGGGACAAACCAAGAGACCCAGTACTTC CAITQTGTNQETQYF
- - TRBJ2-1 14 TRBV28 TGTGCCAGCAGTTCCCCCTCCCTTAGAATTGAGCAGTTCTTC CASSSPSLRIEQFF
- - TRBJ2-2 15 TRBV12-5 TGTGCTAGTGGTTTCGGAACAGGGACGGCCGGGGAGCTGTTTTTT CASGFGTGTAGELFF
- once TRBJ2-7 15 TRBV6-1 TGTGCCAGCAGTGAATTGACAGTGCAATCCTACGAGCAGTACTTC CASSELTVQSYEQYF
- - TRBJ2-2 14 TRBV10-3 TGTGCCATCAGTAACCCTTCAGGGGCCGGGGAGCTGTTTTTT CAISNPSGAGELFF
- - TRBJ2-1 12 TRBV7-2 TGTGCCAGCAGCTCCTATTTCTATGAGCAGTTCTTC CASSSYFYEQFF
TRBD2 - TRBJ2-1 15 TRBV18 TGTGCCAGCTCACCATCTAGCGGGTTTTACAATGAGCAGTTCTTC CASSPSSGFYNEQFF